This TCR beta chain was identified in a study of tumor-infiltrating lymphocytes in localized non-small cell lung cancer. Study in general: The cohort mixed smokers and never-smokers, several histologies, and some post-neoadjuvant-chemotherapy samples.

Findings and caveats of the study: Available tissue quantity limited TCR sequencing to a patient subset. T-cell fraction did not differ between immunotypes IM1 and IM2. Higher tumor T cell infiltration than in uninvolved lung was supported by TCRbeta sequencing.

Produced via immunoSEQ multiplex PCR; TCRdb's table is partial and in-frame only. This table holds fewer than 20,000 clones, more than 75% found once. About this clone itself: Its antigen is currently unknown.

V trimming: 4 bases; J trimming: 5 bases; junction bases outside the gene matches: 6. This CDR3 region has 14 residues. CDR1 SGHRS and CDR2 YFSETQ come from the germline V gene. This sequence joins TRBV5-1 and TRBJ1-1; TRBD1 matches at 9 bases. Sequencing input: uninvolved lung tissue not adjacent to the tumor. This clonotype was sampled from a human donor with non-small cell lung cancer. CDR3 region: CASSTGQGETEAFF. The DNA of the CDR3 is TGCGCCAGCAGCACGGGACAGGGAGAAACTGAAGCTTTCTTT.